These T cell receptor beta chains were read from a single sample in a study of spatial heterogeneity in lung cancer. Using its own MiXCR run on the 5' RACE reads, TCRdb lists one record per CDR3 protein. The sample shows some 41,000 distinct CDR3 sequences, 22% of them seen only once. The sequencing used PBMCs, collected at follow-up. These receptors came from a female donor with early-stage non-small cell lung cancer. Each CDR3 is given with its conserved first and last residue. The D gene is left open where the match is weak. Clone sizes are given selectively: once, few, many, or a class where the clone is expanded.

j_call clone_size d_call v_call cdr3_nt cdr3_aa
TRBJ1-2 . . TRBV12-3/TRBV12-4 TGTGCCAGCAGTTTAGGCGCAGGGTACACTGGCTACACCTTC CASSLGAGYTGYTF
TRBJ2-7 . . TRBV6-2/TRBV6-3 TGTGCCAGCAGGAGCTCCTACGAGCAGTACTTC CASRSSYEQYF
TRBJ1-5 . . TRBV5-1 TGCGCCAGCAGTTCTGTCGGGGGAAGCAATCAGCCCCAGCATTTT CASSSVGGSNQPQHF
TRBJ1-2 . TRBD1 TRBV19 TGTGCCAGTGGGACAGGACCCTACACCTTC CASGTGPYTF
TRBJ1-1 few . TRBV5-8 TGTGCCAGCAGCTACAAAAACCGGGAAGCTTTCTTT CASSYKNREAFF
TRBJ1-5 few . TRBV20-1 TGCAGTGCGTCAGGGCAGGGACTCCAGCCCCAGCATTTT CSASGQGLQPQHF
TRBJ2-1 few . TRBV29-1 TGCAGCGTTGTGGCACAGGGTGGTGGTGAGCAGTTCTTC CSVVAQGGGEQFF
TRBJ1-5 few TRBD1 TRBV4-1 TGCGCCAGCAGCCCCGGGACAGGGCCCCAGGGGCCCCAGCATTTT CASSPGTGPQGPQHF
TRBJ2-2 . TRBD2 TRBV4-2 TGTGCCAGCAAGTTACTAGCGGGGACCCGGGAGCTGTTTTTT CASKLLAGTRELFF
TRBJ1-1 . . TRBV12-3/TRBV12-4 TGTGCCAGCAGTTCTGGGGGCGCTGAAGCTTTCTTT CASSSGGAEAFF
TRBJ1-1 few . TRBV10-3 TGTGCCATCAGTGTCGGAGGTGAAGCTTTCTTT CAISVGGEAFF
TRBJ1-1 . TRBD1 TRBV12-3/TRBV12-4 TGTGCCAGCAGTTCCAGGGGGCCCATGAACACTGAAGCTTTCTTT CASSSRGPMNTEAFF
TRBJ1-4 few . TRBV6-5 TGTGCCAGCAGTTACGACTCCGGTGAAAAACTGTTTTTT CASSYDSGEKLFF
TRBJ2-1 many . TRBV6-2/TRBV6-3 TGTGCCAGCAGTTTTCGGCGGGCACACTACAATGAGCAGTTCTTC CASSFRRAHYNEQFF
TRBJ2-1 few . TRBV11-2 TGTGCCAGCAGCTTGTCGGGCGATCACAATGAGCAGTTCTTC CASSLSGDHNEQFF
TRBJ2-1 once TRBD1 TRBV9 TGTGCCAGCAGCGTAGCCGGACAGGGTCACAATGAGCAGTTCTTC CASSVAGQGHNEQFF
TRBJ1-1 many TRBD1 TRBV5-6 TGTGCCAGCAGCTTCCTATACAGGGGGACAGCTGAAGCTTTCTTT CASSFLYRGTAEAFF
TRBJ2-1 many . TRBV11-1 TGTGCCAGCAGCTTATCGGGCTCGGGCGCCCCCTACAATGAGCAGTTCTTC CASSLSGSGAPYNEQFF
TRBJ1-5 few TRBD1 TRBV19 TGTGCCAGCACGTACAGGGGAACAGGGCAGCCCCAGCATTTT CASTYRGTGQPQHF
TRBJ1-6 . . TRBV6-2/TRBV6-3 TGTGCCAGCAGTTACTCTGGGGAGGGGAATTCACCCCTCCACTTT CASSYSGEGNSPLHF
TRBJ2-7 . . TRBV10-3 TGTGCCATCGGGGGGCTCAACGAGCAGTACTTC CAIGGLNEQYF
TRBJ1-1 . . TRBV20-1 TGCAGTGCTCATATGCCGGGACGTAACGATGAAGCTTTCTTT CSAHMPGRNDEAFF
TRBJ1-1 . . TRBV20-1 TGCAGTGCTAGAGGATTCATGGCTTTCTTT CSARGFMAFF
TRBJ1-2 many TRBD1 TRBV4-1 TGCGCCAGCAGCCAAGATCTAAGCAGGCCCGACAGGGGCTATGGCTACACCTTC CASSQDLSRPDRGYGYTF
TRBJ1-1 . . TRBV11-2 TGTGCCAGCATGAGGCGGATGAACACTGAAGCTTTCTTT CASMRRMNTEAFF
TRBJ1-2 . . TRBV5-6 TGTGCCAGCAGCCTCGACTATGGCTACACCTTC CASSLDYGYTF
TRBJ2-3 . TRBD2 TRBV20-1 TGCAGTGCTAGCGGGGGGGGGCGCACAGATACGCAGTATTTT CSASGGGRTDTQYF
TRBJ2-1 few . TRBV15 TGTGCCACCAGCAGAGACGCTTGGAATGAGCAGTTCTTC CATSRDAWNEQFF
TRBJ1-5 many . TRBV29-1 TGCAGCGCTCCCTGGCCCCAGCATTTT CSAPWPQHF
TRBJ1-1 few . TRBV5-1 TGCGCCAGCAGCTCCCTGGGGAAGTTGGGGTTTTTAGACACTGAAGCTTTCTTT CASSSLGKLGFLDTEAFF
TRBJ1-3 many . TRBV11-2 TGTGCCAGCAGCTTAGTTCCTACGGGCCCTCCTGGAAACACCATATATTTT CASSLVPTGPPGNTIYF
TRBJ2-7 many . TRBV5-1 TGCGCCAGCAGCTTAACCTCCTACGAGCAGTACTTC CASSLTSYEQYF
TRBJ2-6 few TRBD1 TRBV19 TGTGCCAGTAGTAGGGCAGGGGGCAATGTGGAGGCCAACGTCCTGACTTTC CASSRAGGNVEANVLTF
TRBJ2-6 many . TRBV12-3/TRBV12-4 TGTGCCAGCTTACTCTCTGGGGCCAACGTCCTGACTTTC CASLLSGANVLTF
TRBJ1-6 few . TRBV12-3/TRBV12-4 TGTGCCAGCAGTTTTCGTATGGGACTATCTCCGCCACCCCTCCACTTT CASSFRMGLSPPPLHF
TRBJ1-2 . . TRBV12-3/TRBV12-4 TGTGCCAGCAGTTACACCCGATTCTATGGCTACACCTTC CASSYTRFYGYTF
TRBJ2-3 . TRBD2 TRBV7-3 TGTGCCAGCAGCTCCGTCCCGGGACTAGCGGGAGAGAAGTATTTT CASSSVPGLAGEKYF